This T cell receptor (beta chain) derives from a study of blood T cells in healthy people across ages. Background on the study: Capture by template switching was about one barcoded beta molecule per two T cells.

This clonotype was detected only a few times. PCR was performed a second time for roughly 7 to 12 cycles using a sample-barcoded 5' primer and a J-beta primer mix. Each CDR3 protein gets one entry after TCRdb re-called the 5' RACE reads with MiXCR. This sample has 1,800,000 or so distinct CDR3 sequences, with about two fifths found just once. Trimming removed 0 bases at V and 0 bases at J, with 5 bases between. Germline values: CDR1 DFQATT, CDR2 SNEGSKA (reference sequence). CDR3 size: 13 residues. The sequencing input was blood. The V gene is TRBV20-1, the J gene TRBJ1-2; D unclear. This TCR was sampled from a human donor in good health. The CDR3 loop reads CSARDQANYGYTF. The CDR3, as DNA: TGCAGTGCTAGAGATCAGGCTAACTATGGCTACACCTTC.